This record covers a single T cell receptor (beta chain). What it binds is not known. This record belongs to a study of shared clonotypes between healthy human individuals. Method: immunoSEQ multiplex PCR; TCRdb's copy keeps in-frame clones and lacks some. The sample lists under 150,000 clones, about 67% occurring once. The junction had 9 bases not matched to a gene; V was cut back by 3 bases and J by 2 bases. Germline lookup yields CDR1 GTSNPN and CDR2 SVGIG (reference sequence). The CDR3 runs 15 residues. General study findings and limits: What limited the represented genetic and exposure-history diversity was the small number of donors.

This sequence originates from a woman in her 30s in good health. The rearrangement joins TRBV30 to TRBJ2-7, with 8 nucleotides matching TRBD2. Sequencing input: memory CD8+ T cells sorted from blood. Indicated subset: CD45RO+ cells pooled with CCR7-negative TemRA cells. Here the CDR3 DNA reads TGTGCCTGGAGCTCCCCTAGCGGGTTCCCCTACGAGCAGTACTTC. This encodes CAWSSPSGFPYEQYF.